This TCR beta chain derives from a study of OX40 agonist ivuxolimab in advanced cancers. For the wider study: Ivuxolimab, which targeted the costimulatory receptor OX40 (CD134), was an agonistic, fully human IgG2 monoclonal antibody. Intravenous ivuxolimab was administered to patients every 2 weeks at six dose levels: 0.01, 0.1, 0.3, 1.5, 3 and 10 mg/kg. Of the roughly 51 patients in dose escalation, about 19 had hepatocellular carcinoma, some 15 had melanoma, 9 had renal cell carcinoma and 9 had head and neck cancer. In the dose-escalation cohort, about four fifths of patients were male, and the mean age was 60 years with a range of about 23 to 79. Patients were allowed to have had prior anti-PD-1, anti-PD-L1 or anti-CTLA-4 therapy, and around 41% of the dose-escalation patients had previously received checkpoint inhibitors. Partial responses occurred in three dose-escalation patients: two with cutaneous melanoma and one with hepatocellular carcinoma. Peripheral TCRbeta sequencing was intended to test whether TCR sequence diversity was altered and clonal T-cell expansion was caused by ivuxolimab. The paper describes the monotherapy dose-escalation part (N = 52 patients) of the phase I trial of ivuxolimab. Findings and caveats that apply to the study as a whole: In the 0.1-3.0 mg/kg groups, partial responders were among the patients with the lowest normalized peripheral clonal expansion, particularly in CD8+ T cells. On average, CD8+ T cells showed more expanded clones than CD4+ T cells after ivuxolimab. Low levels of normalized T-cell clonal expansion were also seen in some patients who did not respond. The antigen specificity of the clonally expanded peripheral T cells was not determined. Clonal expansion of both CD4+ and CD8+ blood T cells was observed from baseline to week 6 at doses 0.1 to 3.0 mg/kg.

Taken from the germline V gene (reference sequence), the CDR1 and CDR2 loops are SEHNR and FQNEAQ. The CDR3 goes from the cysteine to the phenylalanine over 14 residues. The DNA shown is the 42-base CDR3, in frame from base 1. The junction shows trimming of 6 bases on V and 3 bases on J, and the gene matches do not reach 7 bases of it. This clone came up a few times. Its antigen target is currently unknown. The sample holds no much larger clone one base away, and base qualities are not on file. The trial excluded patients who had a history of autoimmune disease or who were on systemic immunosuppression. Peripheral blood for TCR sequencing was drawn from every dose cohort at baseline, at cycle 4 day 1 and at cycle 7 day 1. Samples were obtained from an open-label, multicenter, first-in-human phase I dose-escalation trial of ivuxolimab. Adults with locally advanced or metastatic head and neck squamous cell, hepatocellular, melanoma or renal cell carcinoma were enrolled in the trial. Before TCR sequencing, CD4+ T cells and CD8+ T cells were sorted from peripheral blood as separate populations.

Genomic DNA was extracted from sorted cells for sequencing of the TCRbeta CDR3 region. The immunoSEQ Assay was used for sequencing of TCRbeta CDR3 regions. The immuneACCESS repertoire file appears here via TCRdb, limited to in-frame rearrangements. These files lack a portion of the clones; in checked studies, under half of the deficit traces to unresolved V genes, and the cause of the others is not known. This sample has roughly 30,000 clones in its table, and about 85% of those were observed once. Of the sample, about two fifths falls within the top ten clones. Here the sequenced sample was CD4+ or CD8+ T cells sorted from blood, taken in a trial of the OX40 agonist ivuxolimab. The receptor's source is an adult with an advanced solid tumor such as melanoma, head and neck, liver or kidney cancer. The sequence joins TRBV7-9 to TRBJ2-7; 8 nucleotides in the junction match TRBD1. The DNA sequence is TGTGCCAGCAGAAGCGCAGGGGGCATCTACGAGCAGTACTTC. Translated, this gives CASRSAGGIYEQYF.